This T cell receptor (beta chain) was sequenced for a study of T cells of healthy individuals. In germline, CDR1 is MNHNS, CDR2 SASEGT. V lost 8 bases, J lost 7 bases, and 12 bases stayed unmatched. This CDR3 region has 15 residues. A single record per CDR3 protein comes from TCRdb applying MiXCR to the 5' RACE reads. The sample records 53,000 or so distinct CDR3 sequences, approximately 15% being singletons. With respect to this clonotype: A much larger clone lies a single base off, so this may be a read error.

The sequence was obtained from a human donor in good health. The rearrangement uses TRBV6-1 and TRBJ1-4; 8 nucleotides align to TRBD1. CDR3 coding DNA: TGTGCCAGCTGTGTGTTGACAGGGGAGGGTGAAAAACTGTTTTTT. Translation: CASCVLTGEGEKLFF.